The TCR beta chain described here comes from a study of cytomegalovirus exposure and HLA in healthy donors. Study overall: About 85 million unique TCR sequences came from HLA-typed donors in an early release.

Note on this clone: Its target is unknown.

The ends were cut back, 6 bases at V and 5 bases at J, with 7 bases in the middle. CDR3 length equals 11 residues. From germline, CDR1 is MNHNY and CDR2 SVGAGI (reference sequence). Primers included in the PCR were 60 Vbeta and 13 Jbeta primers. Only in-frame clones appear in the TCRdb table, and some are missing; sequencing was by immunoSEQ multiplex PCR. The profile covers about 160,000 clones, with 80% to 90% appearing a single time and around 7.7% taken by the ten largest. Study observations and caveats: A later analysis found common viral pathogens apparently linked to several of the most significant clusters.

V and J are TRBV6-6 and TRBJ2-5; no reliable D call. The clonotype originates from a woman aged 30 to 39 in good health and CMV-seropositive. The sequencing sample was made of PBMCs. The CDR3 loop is CASRAWETQYF. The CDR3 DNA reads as TGTGCCAGCAGAGCCTGGGAGACCCAGTACTTC.